One and the same sample provided the 24 T cell receptor beta chains below, sequenced in a study of cytomegalovirus exposure and HLA in healthy donors. Primers included in the PCR were 60 Vbeta and 13 Jbeta primers. The repertoire was sequenced with immunoSEQ multiplex PCR; TCRdb's copy has only in-frame clones and lacks some. The table shows about 120,000 clones, with approximately 80% occurring only once. Sequenced sample: PBMCs. The receptors derive from a woman aged 18 to 35 in good health and CMV-seronegative.

V is TRBV19 and J is TRBJ1-2, with TRBD1 matching over 8 bases. Germline values: CDR1 LNHDA, CDR2 SQIVND (reference sequence). The CDR3 runs 15 residues. The V segment lost 6 bases and the J segment 7 bases; nucleotides outside the gene matches: 13. The CDR3 coding sequence is TGTGCCAGTAGATTTTTCTTACAGGGGGGTTCTGGCTACACCTTC. Its protein is CASRFFLQGGSGYTF.

This clone was counted between two and nine times. The chain has TRBV6-5 and TRBJ1-2; TRBD1 matches at 8 bases. Germline V gene lookup returns CDR1 MNHEY and CDR2 SVGAGI. This CDR3 contains 13 residues. With 5 bases clipped from V and 7 bases from J, the junction kept 6 bases outside the gene matches. CDR3 sequence: CASSPPDRGGYTF. CDR3 in DNA: TGTGCCAGCAGTCCCCCAGACAGGGGTGGCTACACCTTC.

V is TRBV19 and J is TRBJ1-2, with D perhaps matching TRBD1 (5 bases). The CDR3 runs to 13 residues. Trimming took 4 bases from V and 8 from J, leaving 14 bases between them. Germline CDR1 is LNHDA and CDR2 is SQIVND (reference sequence). The DNA of the CDR3 is TGTGCCAGTAGTACTCAGGGAATTCGGGGCTACACCTTC. Amino acid sequence: CASSTQGIRGYTF.

The J gene is TRBJ1-5, the V gene TRBV18; 7 bases are a match to TRBD1. This CDR3 is built from 16 residues. Trimming removed 2 bases from V and 11 bases from J; junction bases left unmatched: 15. Germline-derived CDR1 and CDR2 are KGHSH and LQKENI. Here the CDR3 reads CASSPETGKTKKAQHF. DNA for the CDR3: TGTGCCAGCTCACCAGAGACAGGGAAGACGAAAAAGGCCCAGCATTTT.

The chain joins TRBV2 to TRBJ1-1, with D perhaps matching TRBD1 (5 bases). V was clipped by 7 bases and J by 8 bases, with 17 bases between them. The CDR3 covers 13 residues. CDR1 SNHLY and CDR2 FYNNEI come from the germline V gene. The CDR3 region is CASIREAKIEAFF. The CDR3 DNA sequence: TGTGCCAGCATCAGGGAGGCAAAGATCGAAGCTTTCTTT.

This chain connects TRBV29-1 to TRBJ1-1, with TRBD1 matching over 9 bases. In germline, CDR1 is SQVTM, CDR2 ANQGSEA. CDR3 size: 14 residues. Trimming removed 3 bases from V and 5 bases from J; junction bases left unmatched: 7. The CDR3 nucleotides are TGCAGCGTTGACCCAACAGGGGGCCTAACTGAAGCTTTCTTT. It specifies CSVDPTGGLTEAFF. The whole variable domain, remainder taken from reference TRBV29-1 and TRBJ1-1, is SAVISQKPSRDICQRGTSLTIQCQVDSQVTMMFWYRQQPGQSLTLIATANQGSEATYESGFVIDKFPISRPNLTFSTLTVSNMSPEDSSIYLCSVDPTGGLTEAFFGQGTRLTVV.

V gene TRBV27 combines with J gene TRBJ1-1; possible D gene TRBD1, 6 bases. This CDR3 has 14 residues. Germline CDR1 is MNHEY and CDR2 is SMNVEV (reference sequence). With 2 bases removed from V and 1 base from J, the gap between germline ends came to 8 bases. The CDR3: CASSLRTANTEAFF. In nucleotides, the CDR3 is TGTGCCAGCAGTTTACGGACAGCGAACACTGAAGCTTTCTTT.

This chain uses TRBV2 with TRBJ1-2, with 9 nucleotides matching TRBD1. V shed 6 bases, J shed 4 bases, and the junction held 6 bases outside the gene matches. Per germline, CDR1 SNHLY and CDR2 FYNNEI. The CDR3 contains 14 residues. The CDR3 nucleotides are TGTGCCAGCAGGGCCACAGGGGGCGCCTATGGCTACACCTTC. It is translated as CASRATGGAYGYTF.

V and J are TRBV12-5 and TRBJ2-3; TRBD2 aligns across 9 bases. The CDR3 has 15 residues. V lost 6 bases and J lost 4; bases outside the gene matches: 8. Germline V gene sequence: CDR1 LGHNT, CDR2 FRNRAP. DNA of the CDR3: TGTGCTAGTGGCCTGGCGGGGGGGGTCTCAGATACGCAGTATTTT. Its translation is CASGLAGGVSDTQYF.

The chain links TRBV4-3 to TRBJ2-5; 7 nucleotides line up with TRBD1. The end of the DNA aligns better with TRBJ2-7, so the J call may be wrong. This CDR3 has 15 residues. CDR1 and CDR2 (germline): LGHNA, YSLEER. In nucleotides, the CDR3 is TGCGCCAGCAGCCTTCGACAGGGTGTCTCCTACGAGCAGTACTTC. Translated, it gives CASSLRQGVSYEQYF.

The chain is built from TRBV6-5 and TRBJ2-3; possible D gene TRBD1, 5 bases. Germline lookup yields CDR1 MNHEY and CDR2 SVGAGI. The CDR3 has 13 amino acids. Trimming took off 7 bases at V and 6 bases at J, with 14 bases between the two ends. This chain's CDR3 is CASMGLLLDTQYF. The CDR3 DNA follows: TGTGCCAGCATGGGGCTCCTCCTCGATACGCAGTATTTT.

This clone was seen only a few times. The V call is TRBV6-5, the J call TRBJ2-2, with D possibly TRBD1 on 6 matching bases. The CDR3 runs to 15 residues. Germline CDR1 MNHEY, CDR2 SVGAGI. The V end was cut by 0 bases, the J end by 2 bases, with 7 bases between. CDR3 loop: CASSYSGTNTGELFF. The CDR3, as DNA: TGTGCCAGCAGTTACTCCGGGACAAACACCGGGGAGCTGTTTTTT.

The J gene is TRBJ1-3, the V gene TRBV6-5; tentative D call: TRBD1 (5 bases). The CDR3 is 14 amino acids. In germline, CDR1 is MNHEY, CDR2 SVGAGI. Deletions cut 6 bases from V and 0 bases from J, with 9 bases between. CDR3 loop: CASRDKSSGNTIYF. As DNA, the CDR3 is TGTGCCAGCAGGGACAAGAGCTCTGGAAACACCATATATTTT.

The chain employs TRBV6-6 and TRBJ2-3; 7 bases are shared with TRBD2. There are 14 residues in the CDR3. J was trimmed by 4 bases and V by 6 bases; bases with no gene match: 7. CDR1 is MNHNY and CDR2 is SVGAGI in the germline V gene (reference sequence). The CDR3 sequence: CASRRLAGADTQYF. The CDR3 region has the DNA TGTGCCAGCAGAAGACTAGCTGGAGCAGATACGCAGTATTTT.

The V gene is TRBV15, the J gene TRBJ1-5; 10 positions match TRBD1. CDR1 and CDR2 (germline): LNHNV, YYDKDF (reference sequence). The CDR3 covers 15 residues. With 0 bases clipped from V and 7 bases from J, the junction kept 3 bases outside the gene matches. CDR3 sequence reads: CATSREGTGEQPQHF. CDR3 coding DNA: TGTGCCACCAGCAGAGAAGGGACAGGGGAACAGCCCCAGCATTTT.

The genes are TRBV6-5 and TRBJ1-6; D perhaps matches TRBD1 (6 bases). This CDR3 region has 13 residues. V was cut by 5 bases and J by 9 bases, with 11 bases left in between. CDR1 is MNHEY, CDR2 SVGAGI, per germline. The CDR3: CASSETGSSPLHF. In DNA form, the CDR3 reads TGTGCCAGCAGTGAGACAGGTAGTTCACCCCTCCACTTT.

The rearrangement joins TRBV6-4 to TRBJ2-1, with 7 nucleotides matching TRBD2. V lost 2 bases to trimming and J lost 14 bases; unmatched junction nucleotides: 15. CDR1 is MRHNA, CDR2 SNTAGT, per germline. This CDR3 region has 15 residues. The CDR3 loop is CASSDEGGSPRGKFF. The CDR3 nucleotides are TGTGCCAGCAGTGACGAGGGCGGGAGCCCCCGAGGAAAGTTCTTC.

This clone occurred once. V and J are TRBV19 and TRBJ2-7, with 8 bases aligning to TRBD2. This CDR3 has 16 amino acids. Germline V gene sequence: CDR1 LNHDA, CDR2 SQIVND (reference sequence). J was trimmed by 4 bases and V by 5 bases; bases with no gene match: 13. The CDR3 loop reads CASSEYQLAVLYEQYF. In DNA, the CDR3 is TGTGCCAGTAGTGAATACCAACTAGCGGTCTTATACGAGCAGTACTTC.

V gene TRBV10-3 combines with J gene TRBJ2-7, with 9 bases identical to TRBD1. CDR3 size: 14 residues. V was clipped by 7 bases and J by 3 bases; unmatched bases: 7. CDR1 is ENHRY and CDR2 is SYGVKD in the germline V gene. CDR3 protein: CAITLDRGGYEQYF. CDR3 bases: TGTGCCATCACCCTGGACAGGGGAGGCTACGAGCAGTACTTC.

This clone was recorded once. This sequence joins TRBV15 and TRBJ1-2; a weak D match, TRBD1 (5 bases). The V end lost 1 base, the J end lost 6 bases, and 12 bases lay between the germline ends. Germline CDR1 is LNHNV and CDR2 is YYDKDF (reference sequence). The CDR3 is made up of 14 amino acids. CDR3 region: CATSRGRDANGYTF. For the CDR3, the DNA is TGTGCCACCAGCAGAGGGAGGGACGCCAATGGCTACACCTTC.

Concerning this clone itself: Sequence at one end of the junction differs from germline and may be a read error. V gene TRBV7-2 combines with J gene TRBJ2-2, with 8 bases fitting TRBD1. CDR3 length: 16 amino acids. The germline V gene encodes CDR1 SGHTA and CDR2 FQGNSA. The CDR3 nucleotides read TGTGCCAGCAGCACCGTGGGCAGGGGGCCTTTCGGGGAGTTGTTTTTT. It is translated as CASSTVGRGPFGELFF.

V gene TRBV30 combines with J gene TRBJ1-5; a possible D gene is TRBD1 (6 bases). Germline V lookup: CDR1 GTSNPN, CDR2 SVGIG (reference sequence). V was cut by 4 bases and J by 4 bases, with 17 bases left in between. This CDR3 comprises 15 residues. The CDR3 sequence: CAWTPARGGNQPQHF. CDR3 bases: TGTGCCTGGACCCCCGCGAGGGGGGGAAATCAGCCCCAGCATTTT.

The rearrangement uses TRBV5-4 and TRBJ1-2, with D possibly matching TRBD1 (5 bases). CDR3 length: 14 residues. V was pared by 4 bases and J by 4 bases, with 14 bases between. Per the germline V gene, CDR1 is SGHNT and CDR2 is YYREEE (reference sequence). The CDR3 loop reads CASSNPTAIYGYTF. CDR3 in DNA: TGTGCCAGCAGCAACCCGACAGCTATCTATGGCTACACCTTC.

This clone was found once. The chain has TRBV5-1 and TRBJ1-2; D is uncertain. Germline V gene sequence: CDR1 SGHRS, CDR2 YFSETQ. This CDR3 has 14 residues. V shed 3 bases and J shed 8 bases, with 17 bases lying between them. The CDR3 DNA follows: TGCGCCAGCAGCTGGGCTGGGAGGATTGAAGGCTACACCTTC. Translation: CASSWAGRIEGYTF.